This entry lists 29 T cell receptor beta chains sequenced from one sample in a study of blood T cell repertoires in COVID-19. Using immunoSEQ multiplex PCR, the repertoire was profiled, and TCRdb retains in-frame clones only, with some absent. The sample yields 250,000 or so clones, around 84% seen once. The sample was PBMCs or T cells enriched from blood (not recorded which). All receptors derive from a woman aged 50 to 60 who had been exposed to COVID-19.

The chain recombines TRBV2 with TRBJ1-1; 12 bases line up with TRBD1. The CDR3 is 16 amino acids. Trimming removed 4 bases from V and 3 bases from J; junction bases left unmatched: 6. Germline V CDR1 and CDR2: SNHLY, FYNNEI. The CDR3: CASSGDRGRKDTEAFF. Here the CDR3 DNA reads TGTGCCAGCAGTGGGGACAGGGGGCGTAAAGACACTGAAGCTTTCTTT.

The gene calls are TRBV5-4 and TRBJ1-2; D might be TRBD1 (5 bases). V was pared by 3 bases and J by 4 bases, with 13 bases between. The CDR3 sequence is 14 residues long. Germline lookup yields CDR1 SGHNT and CDR2 YYREEE (reference sequence). The CDR3 here is CASSWSGNIYGYTF. The DNA for the CDR3 is TGTGCCAGCAGCTGGTCAGGGAACATCTATGGCTACACCTTC.

This sequence joins TRBV9 and TRBJ1-3; possible D gene TRBD1, 5 bases. There are 17 residues in the CDR3. Germline V gene sequence: CDR1 SGDLS, CDR2 YYNGEE. Trimming left V 4 bases short and J 4 bases short, with 21 bases between. The CDR3 reads CASSSRGFGSAGNTIYF. The CDR3 region has the DNA TGTGCCAGCAGCTCGCGGGGGTTCGGTTCAGCGGGAAACACCATATATTTT.

J is TRBJ1-1 and V is TRBV12-3 or TRBV12-4, with D unresolved. Trimming stripped 3 bases from V and 12 bases from J, with 8 bases between. CDR3 size: 10 residues. The CDR3 DNA reads as TGTGCCAGCAGTTTTGGCCGAACTTTCTTT. The encoded protein is CASSFGRTFF.

The rearrangement links TRBV3-1 (or the pseudogene TRBV3-2) to TRBJ2-6, with TRBD1 matching 7 bases. The V segment lost 5 bases and the J segment 2 bases; nucleotides outside the gene matches: 9. The germline gives CDR1 LGHDT, CDR2 YNNKEL (reference sequence). The CDR3 is 17 residues long. CDR3 DNA: TGTGCCAGCAGCTCCCGACAGGGACCGACTGGGGCCAACGTCCTGACTTTC. Protein: CASSSRQGPTGANVLTF.

V gene TRBV18 combines with J gene TRBJ2-3, with 10 bases aligning to TRBD1. The junction had 5 bases not matched to a gene; V was cut back by 4 bases and J by 1 base. CDR3 size: 16 residues. Germline CDR1 KGHSH, CDR2 LQKENI. This CDR3 reads CASSRLDRGRTDTQYF. CDR3 bases: TGTGCCAGCTCACGCCTCGACAGGGGGCGCACAGATACGCAGTATTTT.

The chain employs TRBV2 and TRBJ1-5; D uncertain. Germline-derived CDR1 and CDR2 are SNHLY and FYNNEI. This CDR3 contains 16 residues. Trimming removed 2 bases at V and 0 bases at J, with 11 bases between. CDR3: CASSESSAYSNQPQHF. The DNA for the CDR3 is TGTGCCAGCAGTGAATCCAGCGCATATAGCAATCAGCCCCAGCATTTT.

The rearrangement uses TRBV12-3 or TRBV12-4 and TRBJ2-3, with D possibly matching TRBD1 (6 bases). The CDR3 totals 11 residues. The CDR3 nucleotides are TGTGCAACTCGCAGGGGAGATACGCAGTATTTT. It is translated as CATRRGDTQYF.

This clone has only a few counts. The V call is TRBV11-2, the J call TRBJ1-5, with D hard to call. The ends were cut back, 2 bases at V and 5 bases at J, with 13 bases in the middle. The germline CDR1 and CDR2 sequences are SGHAT and FQNNGV. The CDR3 consists of 15 residues. CDR3 coding DNA: TGTGCCAGCAGCTTAACGGGAAGTGGAGATCAGCCCCAGCATTTT. Translated: CASSLTGSGDQPQHF.

The genes are TRBV12-5 and TRBJ1-1; D is unclear. Germline lookup yields CDR1 LGHNT and CDR2 FRNRAP. V was pared by 6 bases and J by 1 base, with 9 bases between. The CDR3 runs to 13 residues. The CDR3 DNA is TGTGCTAGTGGCCTATATGGGAACACTGAAGCTTTCTTT. Amino acid sequence: CASGLYGNTEAFF. The full variable domain, completed using reference TRBV12-5 and TRBJ1-1, is DARVTQTPRHKVTEMGQEVTMRCQPILGHNTVFWYRQTMMQGLELLAYFRNRAPLDDSGMPKDRFSAEMPDATLATLKIQPSEPRDSAVYFCASGLYGNTEAFFGQGTRLTVV.

The chain uses TRBV4-1 and TRBJ1-2, with TRBD1 matching 10 bases. Trimming removed 0 bases from V and 4 bases from J; junction bases left unmatched: 5. This CDR3 region has 16 residues. CDR1 MGHRA and CDR2 YSYEKL come from the germline V gene. The CDR3 reads CASSQDGQGETYGYTF. The CDR3 DNA is TGCGCCAGCAGCCAAGACGGACAGGGGGAAACCTATGGCTACACCTTC.

The chain uses TRBV7-8 and TRBJ2-7; perhaps TRBD1 as D (5 bases). The CDR3 is 13 residues long. V was pared by 0 bases and J by 2 bases, with 5 bases between. Germline-derived CDR1 and CDR2 are SGHVS and FQNEAQ. The CDR3 here is CASSLAGAYEQYF. The DNA for the CDR3 is TGTGCCAGCAGCTTAGCAGGGGCCTACGAGCAGTACTTC. The variable domain in full, with the rest retrieved from reference TRBV7-8 and TRBJ2-7, is GAGVSQSPRYKVAKRGQDVALRCDPISGHVSLFWYQQALGQGPEFLTYFQNEAQLDKSGLPSDRFFAERPEGSVSTLKIQRTQQEDSAVYLCASSLAGAYEQYFGPGTRLTVT.

This chain joins TRBV18 and TRBJ1-1; no reliable D call. This CDR3 spans 14 amino acids. The germline V and J ends were trimmed by 4 bases and 1 base, with 10 bases remaining between them. CDR1 is KGHSH and CDR2 is LQKENI in the germline V gene. This CDR3 is CASSRPGTNTEAFF. The CDR3 DNA is TGTGCCAGCTCACGGCCGGGAACGAACACTGAAGCTTTCTTT.

Points on this clone: Other DNA variants within this sample encode the same CDR3. The chain has TRBV4-3 and TRBJ1-2; no clear D. This CDR3 is 13 amino acids long. The ends were cut back, 0 bases at V and 8 bases at J, with 10 bases in the middle. Looked up from germline, CDR1 is LGHNA and CDR2 is YSLEER. CDR3 DNA sequence: TGCGCCAGCAGCCAAGATGAGGCGAGGGGCTACACCTTC. This translates into CASSQDEARGYTF.

This chain links TRBV30 with TRBJ1-1; 8 bases agree with TRBD1. Germline assignment: CDR1 GTSNPN and CDR2 SVGIG (reference sequence). The CDR3 totals 17 residues. The junction had 10 bases not matched to a gene; V was cut back by 0 bases and J by 1 base. Here the CDR3 DNA reads TGTGCCTGGAGTGTCGGCTTTGTAGGACAGGGGAACACTGAAGCTTTCTTT. Translated: CAWSVGFVGQGNTEAFF.

The gene calls are TRBV3-1 (or the pseudogene TRBV3-2) and TRBJ1-5, with D unresolved. V lost 0 bases, J lost 9 bases, and 9 bases lay in between. From germline, CDR1 is LGHDT and CDR2 YNNKEL (reference sequence). CDR3 length equals 13 residues. CDR3 region: CASSQDFGRPQHF. CDR3 sequence (DNA): TGTGCCAGCAGCCAAGATTTCGGGAGGCCCCAGCATTTT.

This clone was observed a few times. As DNA, the CDR3 is TGTGCCAGCAGCTTACAGGGGACATTCTCTGGAAACACCATATATTTT. Protein product: CASSLQGTFSGNTIYF. The chain recombines TRBV5-5 with TRBJ1-3; 7 nucleotides match TRBD1. The CDR3 runs to 16 residues. From germline, CDR1 is SGHKS and CDR2 YYEKEE (reference sequence). With V trimmed by 2 bases and J by 0 bases, 5 bases remained unmatched.

This clone is a singleton in its sample. V gene TRBV11-2 combines with J gene TRBJ1-1; D remains ambiguous. Trimming took 0 bases from V and 9 from J, leaving 8 bases between them. This CDR3 contains 12 residues. CDR1 and CDR2 (germline): SGHAT, FQNNGV. DNA for the CDR3: TGTGCCAGCAGCTTAGATTACTACAAAGCTTTCTTT. This sequence encodes CASSLDYYKAFF.

The chain has TRBV19 and TRBJ2-5; 9 bases align to TRBD2. Germline CDR1 reads LNHDA; CDR2 reads SQIVND (reference sequence). With V trimmed by 2 bases and J by 3 bases, 4 bases remained unmatched. This CDR3 region has 15 residues. CDR3 residues: CASSILAGRKETQYF. Here the CDR3 DNA reads TGTGCCAGTAGTATACTAGCGGGGAGGAAAGAGACCCAGTACTTC. Variable domain in full (rest from reference TRBV19 and TRBJ2-5): DGGITQSPKYLFRKEGQNVTLSCEQNLNHDAMYWYRQDPGQGLRLIYYSQIVNDFQKGDIAEGYSVSREKKESFPLTVTSAQKNPTAFYLCASSILAGRKETQYFGPGTRLLVL.

The rearrangement joins TRBV29-1 to TRBJ1-3; 10 bases are a match to TRBD1. Germline V gene lookup returns CDR1 SQVTM and CDR2 ANQGSEA. CDR3 length: 13 residues. V trimming: 7 bases; J trimming: 3 bases; junction bases outside the gene matches: 3. As DNA, the CDR3 is TGCAGCGCGGGACAGGGGAGTGGAAACACCATATATTTT. As protein: CSAGQGSGNTIYF.

Regarding this clone: Other nucleotide sequences from this sample produce the same CDR3. This sequence joins TRBV27 and TRBJ1-6; TRBD1 aligns across 11 bases. The junction had 2 bases not matched to a gene; V was cut back by 5 bases and J by 5 bases. This CDR3 is 15 amino acids long. The germline V gene has CDR1 MNHEY and CDR2 SMNVEV (reference sequence). The CDR3 nucleotides are TGTGCCAGCAGTCCGGACAGGGGGCATAATTCACCCCTCCACTTT. Its protein product is CASSPDRGHNSPLHF.

The J gene is TRBJ1-2, the V gene TRBV11-1, with 8 bases lining up with TRBD1. With V trimmed by 2 bases and J by 8 bases, 7 bases remained unmatched. Germline CDR1 reads SGHAT; CDR2 reads FQDESV (reference sequence). This CDR3 comprises 14 residues. In DNA form, the CDR3 reads TGTGCCAGCAGCTTACCCGGACAGGGATACGGCTACACCTTC. It translates to CASSLPGQGYGYTF. The variable domain in full, completed from reference TRBV11-1 and TRBJ1-2, reads EAEVAQSPRYKITEKSQAVAFWCDPISGHATLYWYRQILGQGPELLVQFQDESVVDDSQLPKDRFSAERLKGVDSTLKIQPAELGDSAMYLCASSLPGQGYGYTFGSGTRLTVV.

The gene calls are TRBV19 and TRBJ2-3, with D unclear. The CDR3 runs to 13 residues. V dropped 6 bases and J dropped 1 base, with 8 bases sitting between them. Germline V lookup: CDR1 LNHDA, CDR2 SQIVND (reference sequence). The CDR3 protein is CASRSEGTDTQYF. As DNA, the CDR3 is TGTGCCAGTAGATCAGAAGGCACAGATACGCAGTATTTT.

The chain combines TRBV27 with TRBJ1-5, with D possibly being TRBD1 (5 bases). CDR1 is MNHEY and CDR2 is SMNVEV in the germline V gene (reference sequence). V was shortened by 0 bases and J by 5 bases, with 8 bases between the two germline ends. The CDR3 sequence is 14 residues long. The DNA for the CDR3 is TGTGCCAGCAGTTTATCGGGGGGAGATCAGCCCCAGCATTTT. This encodes CASSLSGGDQPQHF.

The chain joins TRBV9 to TRBJ2-2; D unclear. The CDR3 covers 15 residues. V was clipped by 0 bases and J by 2 bases, with 8 bases between them. Germline CDR1 reads SGDLS; CDR2 reads YYNGEE. DNA for the CDR3: TGTGCCAGCAGCGTAGGATACAGCAACACCGGGGAGCTGTTTTTT. Protein: CASSVGYSNTGELFF.

This clone was picked up a small number of times. The J gene is TRBJ1-1, the V gene TRBV25-1, with D unclear. Germline V lookup: CDR1 MGHDK, CDR2 SYGVNS. V lost 4 bases, J lost 4 bases, and 19 bases lay in between. This CDR3 spans 16 amino acids. CDR3 sequence (DNA): TGTGCCAGCAGTGCGGCGGTAGGCCGGGTGGGCACTGAAGCTTTCTTT. Protein: CASSAAVGRVGTEAFF.

J is TRBJ1-2 and V is TRBV4-1; TRBD1 aligns across 7 bases. With V trimmed by 4 bases and J by 8 bases, 13 bases remained unmatched. Germline CDR1 is MGHRA and CDR2 is YSYEKL. The CDR3 spans 15 residues. The DNA for the CDR3 is TGCGCCAGCAGCCCCGGGACAGCTGCGACGGGCGGCTACACCTTC. Protein product: CASSPGTAATGGYTF.

The CDR3 DNA reads TGTGCCAGCAGCTCGCGTACTACCGGGGAGCTGTTTTTT. It codes for CASSSRTTGELFF. The chain is built from TRBV7-2 and TRBJ2-2; D remains unclear. Germline values: CDR1 SGHTA, CDR2 FQGNSA. The CDR3 is made up of 13 amino acids. V lost 4 bases and J 5 bases, leaving 8 bases between the germline ends.

The V gene is TRBV9, the J gene TRBJ2-3; 10 bases agree with TRBD2. The V and J ends lost 1 base and 2 bases, in that order; junction bases with no gene match: 7. CDR1 and CDR2 (germline): SGDLS, YYNGEE. This CDR3 has 17 amino acids. CDR3 protein: CASSVYGLADYTDTQYF. The CDR3, as DNA: TGTGCCAGCAGCGTATACGGACTAGCGGACTACACAGATACGCAGTATTTT.